The following is a TCR beta chain sequence with its context. What it binds is unknown. Germline CDR1 SQVTM, CDR2 ANQGSEA. V lost 7 bases, J lost 2 bases, and 13 bases lay in between. The CDR3 is made up of 13 amino acids. Sequencing was performed with immunoSEQ multiplex PCR; in TCRdb, only in-frame clones are kept and a portion is missing. The sample holds approximately 2,300,000 clones; less than 95% are singletons and the top ten take around 0.4%. The data derive from a study of shared clonotypes between healthy human individuals. Findings of the study overall: It was observed that roughly 5% of naive CD4 clonotypes were shared across several donors.

The gene calls are TRBV29-1 and TRBJ2-3; D unclear. The sequence was collected from a young man in good health. Some clones in this sample may be carry-over from other donors' samples. The sequencing input was naive CD4+ T cells from PBMCs. The subset was: CD45RA+ positively selected. The CDR3 is CSAGRVLTDTQYF. For the CDR3, the DNA is TGCAGCGCGGGCCGGGTTCTCACAGATACGCAGTATTTT.